The 26 T cell receptor beta chains listed next were all sequenced from one sample in a study of T cells after somatic rescue of genetic block. The data were produced by immunoSEQ multiplex PCR, yet TCRdb's version contains in-frame clones alone and is incomplete. The top ten clones hold roughly 1.5% of a sample with roughly 110,000 clones, about 89% of them seen once. The sample was peripheral blood mononuclear cells (PBMCs). The receptors shown here come from a young woman.

DNA for the CDR3: TGTGCCAGCAGCCCCCGACAGGGCTATAATTCACCCCTCCACTTT. It encodes CASSPRQGYNSPLHF. The chain recombines TRBV14 with TRBJ1-6; 7 positions match TRBD1. Germline trimming cut 4 bases from V and 3 bases from J; bases unmatched to any gene: 3. Germline V CDR1 and CDR2: SGHDN, FVKESK. The CDR3 runs to 15 residues.

The chain joins TRBV6-6 to TRBJ1-4; no clear D gene. Germline assignment: CDR1 MNHNY and CDR2 SVGAGI (reference sequence). Deletions cut 5 bases from V and 2 bases from J, with 9 bases between. There are 14 residues in the CDR3. CDR3 coding DNA: TGTGCCAGCAGTCCTGGTAGGACTAATGAAAAACTGTTTTTT. This codes for CASSPGRTNEKLFF.

This rearrangement joins TRBV18 to TRBJ1-1; D call uncertain. Between the trimmed V and J ends, which lost 4 bases and 1 base, there was a span of 10 bases. The CDR3 loop spans 14 amino acids. Germline V gene data show CDR1 as KGHSH and CDR2 as LQKENI. CDR3 loop: CASSRLRENTEAFF. The CDR3 DNA sequence: TGTGCCAGCTCACGCCTCAGAGAGAACACTGAAGCTTTCTTT. Looking up the rest from reference TRBV18 and TRBJ1-1 gives the full variable domain: NAGVMQNPRHLVRRRGQEARLRCSPMKGHSHVYWYRQLPEEGLKFMVYLQKENIIDESGMPKERFSAEFPKEGPSILRIQQVVRGDSAAYFCASSRLRENTEAFFGQGTRLTVV.

The rearrangement links TRBV19 to TRBJ1-1, with 7 bases lining up with TRBD1. Germline CDR1 and CDR2: LNHDA and SQIVND (reference sequence). The CDR3 contains 13 residues. The V segment lost 5 bases and the J segment 5 bases; nucleotides outside the gene matches: 5. The DNA of the CDR3 is TGTGCCAGTAGTGGGACAGTGGGGACTGAAGCTTTCTTT. Translating it yields CASSGTVGTEAFF.

V is TRBV9 and J is TRBJ2-1, with D perhaps matching TRBD2 (5 bases). The CDR3 contains 15 residues. Trimming shortened V by 1 base and J by 4 bases, and 12 bases separated the two germline ends. Germline assignment: CDR1 SGDLS and CDR2 YYNGEE. The CDR3 loop reads CASSVSGLTYNEQFF. CDR3 in DNA: TGTGCCAGCAGCGTAAGCGGACTGACATACAATGAGCAGTTCTTC.

The V call is TRBV5-8, the J call TRBJ1-5, with D unresolved. This CDR3 comprises 17 residues. From germline, CDR1 is SGHTS and CDR2 YDEGEE. V was cut by 4 bases and J by 0 bases, with 17 bases left in between. The CDR3 loop is CASSGGRQTYSNQPQHF. In nucleotides, the CDR3 is TGTGCCAGCAGCGGCGGCAGGCAAACTTATAGCAATCAGCCCCAGCATTTT.

The chain joins TRBV19 to TRBJ2-6, with 7 bases fitting TRBD1. The ends lost 2 bases at V and 6 bases at J; junction bases unmatched: 10. CDR1 is LNHDA, CDR2 SQIVND, per germline (reference sequence). CDR3 length: 17 residues. DNA for the CDR3: TGTGCCAGTAGTATATCGACAGGGCTAGGAGAGGCCAACGTCCTGACTTTC. The encoded protein is CASSISTGLGEANVLTF.

This sequence joins TRBV27 and TRBJ2-7; 9 positions match TRBD1. V trimming: 3 bases; J trimming: 6 bases; junction bases outside the gene matches: 9. CDR3 length: 15 amino acids. Germline CDR1 MNHEY, CDR2 SMNVEV (reference sequence). The CDR3 DNA reads as TGTGCCAGCAGTTTTAGGACAGGGGCCCCTGCCGAGCAGTACTTC. It translates to CASSFRTGAPAEQYF.

This rearrangement joins TRBV14 to TRBJ1-1; D unclear. Germline V gene lookup returns CDR1 SGHDN and CDR2 FVKESK. CDR3 length: 13 amino acids. Trimming removed 2 bases at V and 5 bases at J, with 9 bases between. The CDR3 reads CASSQQIRTEAFF. The CDR3 DNA sequence: TGTGCCAGCAGCCAACAGATCCGAACTGAAGCTTTCTTT.

This clone has more than one count but fewer than ten. The V and J genes are TRBV7-8 and TRBJ2-7; D might be TRBD1 or TRBD2, each matching 5 bases. CDR3 length: 15 residues. Trimming pared 0 bases from V and 1 base from J, leaving 10 bases between. CDR1 is SGHVS, CDR2 FQNEAQ, per germline. CDR3 residues: CASSLALGTSYEQYF. Here the CDR3 DNA reads TGTGCCAGCAGCTTAGCGCTCGGGACGTCCTACGAGCAGTACTTC.

The chain links TRBV30 to TRBJ2-3; TRBD1 is a possible D gene (5 bases). The V end was cut by 6 bases, the J end by 4 bases, with 14 bases between. Germline CDR1 GTSNPN, CDR2 SVGIG (reference sequence). This CDR3 has 13 residues. The CDR3 sequence is CACPGALSDTQYF. The CDR3 DNA follows: TGTGCCTGTCCTGGGGCCCTTTCAGATACGCAGTATTTT.

V and J are TRBV5-1 and TRBJ2-3; the D call may be TRBD1 or TRBD2 (6 bases each). The CDR3 totals 16 residues. Germline CDR1 and CDR2: SGHRS and YFSETQ. Trimming removed 3 bases at V and 4 bases at J, with 18 bases between. The CDR3 DNA reads as TGCGCCAGCAGCTCCCTCGGGGGCGGGAACTCAGATACGCAGTATTTT. Protein sequence: CASSSLGGGNSDTQYF.

The chain recombines TRBV5-1 with TRBJ2-1; 11 bases align to TRBD2. Unmatched junction bases numbered 3, after V lost 1 base and J lost 6 bases. The germline CDR1 and CDR2 sequences are SGHRS and YFSETQ. CDR3 size: 15 residues. The CDR3 region is CASSLTSGSLNEQFF. The CDR3 nucleotides are TGCGCCAGCAGCTTGACTAGCGGGAGCCTCAATGAGCAGTTCTTC.

The rearrangement links TRBV19 to TRBJ2-2; no clear D gene. The germline V gene encodes CDR1 LNHDA and CDR2 SQIVND (reference sequence). This CDR3 has 17 amino acids. V lost 1 base to trimming and J lost 2 bases, with 14 bases between them. The CDR3: CASSIAKSRANTGELFF. In DNA form, the CDR3 reads TGTGCCAGTAGTATAGCTAAAAGCCGGGCCAACACCGGGGAGCTGTTTTTT. The variable domain in full, completed from reference TRBV19 and TRBJ2-2, reads DGGITQSPKYLFRKEGQNVTLSCEQNLNHDAMYWYRQDPGQGLRLIYYSQIVNDFQKGDIAEGYSVSREKKESFPLTVTSAQKNPTAFYLCASSIAKSRANTGELFFGEGSRLTVL.

This chain connects TRBV29-1 to TRBJ1-2, with D unresolved. The CDR3 runs 14 residues. V dropped 4 bases and J dropped 1 base, with 13 bases sitting between them. Germline CDR1 and CDR2: SQVTM and ANQGSEA. The CDR3 DNA follows: TGCAGCGTTGCTTCAGAGATACTTAACTATGGCTACACCTTC. It encodes CSVASEILNYGYTF.

The chain couples TRBV7-2 to TRBJ2-3, with 9 bases fitting TRBD1. The length of the CDR3 is 14 residues. The junction had 6 bases not matched to a gene; V was cut back by 5 bases and J by 6 bases. Per germline, CDR1 SGHTA and CDR2 FQGNSA. CDR3 loop: CASSQGTGWDTQYF. In DNA, the CDR3 is TGTGCCAGCAGCCAAGGGACAGGGTGGGATACGCAGTATTTT. Looking up the rest from reference TRBV7-2 and TRBJ2-3 gives the full variable domain: GAGVSQSPSNKVTEKGKDVELRCDPISGHTALYWYRQSLGQGLEFLIYFQGNSAPDKSGLPSDRFSAERTGGSVSTLTIQRTQQEDSAVYLCASSQGTGWDTQYFGPGTRLTVL.

J is TRBJ2-7 and V is TRBV6-1; 13 bases map to TRBD2. The length of the CDR3 is 15 residues. The junction had 5 bases not matched to a gene; V was cut back by 4 bases and J by 5 bases. The germline V gene has CDR1 MNHNS and CDR2 SASEGT. The CDR3, as DNA: TGTGCCAGCAGTGGTACTAGCGGGGGGGCCAACGAGCAGTACTTC. It is translated as CASSGTSGGANEQYF.

This sequence joins TRBV6-6 and TRBJ1-6; TRBD1 might be the D (5 bases). Germline V gives CDR1 MNHNY, CDR2 SVGAGI (reference sequence). There are 13 residues in the CDR3. V lost 2 bases to trimming and J lost 9 bases, with 8 bases between them. CDR3 protein: CASSYVGGSPLHF. DNA for the CDR3: TGTGCCAGCAGTTACGTCGGGGGTTCACCCCTCCACTTT.

This clone is a singleton in its sample. The rearrangement joins TRBV7-9 to TRBJ2-4, with D unresolved. This CDR3 has 15 residues. Germline V gives CDR1 SEHNR, CDR2 FQNEAQ (reference sequence). V was shortened by 1 base and J by 7 bases, with 14 bases between the two germline ends. CDR3 nucleotides: TGTGCCAGCAGCTTAGGCCCCGCATTGGGTAACATTCAGTACTTC. As protein: CASSLGPALGNIQYF.

The chain carries TRBV28 and TRBJ2-3; 10 bases line up with TRBD2. CDR1 MDHEN and CDR2 SYDVKM come from the germline V gene. The V and J ends lost 5 bases and 12 bases, in that order; junction bases with no gene match: 11. This CDR3 comprises 14 residues. Here the CDR3 DNA reads TGTGCCAGCAGTCTTCCCCCCACTAGCGGGGCTCAGTATTTT. Translation gives CASSLPPTSGAQYF.

J is TRBJ1-2 and V is TRBV6-5; maybe TRBD1 (5 bases). With 6 bases removed from V and 8 bases from J, the gap between germline ends came to 16 bases. Germline CDR1 reads MNHEY; CDR2 reads SVGAGI. The CDR3 covers 13 residues. CDR3 protein: CASRLLQGGGYTF. In DNA, the CDR3 is TGTGCCAGCAGATTACTCCAGGGAGGAGGCTACACCTTC.

This rearrangement joins TRBV28 to TRBJ1-1; 7 bases are shared with TRBD1. Germline trimming cut 6 bases from V and 4 bases from J; bases unmatched to any gene: 8. Germline loops: CDR1 MDHEN, CDR2 SYDVKM. The length of the CDR3 is 14 residues. The DNA for the CDR3 is TGTGCCAGCAGCCAAACAGGGGCTGCCACTGAAGCTTTCTTT. Residues: CASSQTGAATEAFF.

The V call is TRBV19, the J call TRBJ1-1; 7 bases fit TRBD1. The CDR3 contains 16 residues. CDR1 is LNHDA and CDR2 is SQIVND in the germline V gene (reference sequence). V was pared by 4 bases and J by 0 bases, with 8 bases of the junction left unmatched. As DNA, the CDR3 is TGTGCCAGTAGTAGACAGGGTCGACACATGAACACTGAAGCTTTCTTT. Amino acid sequence: CASSRQGRHMNTEAFF. The variable domain in full, with the rest retrieved from reference TRBV19 and TRBJ1-1, is DGGITQSPKYLFRKEGQNVTLSCEQNLNHDAMYWYRQDPGQGLRLIYYSQIVNDFQKGDIAEGYSVSREKKESFPLTVTSAQKNPTAFYLCASSRQGRHMNTEAFFGQGTRLTVV.

The V and J genes are TRBV28 and TRBJ2-1; D unresolved. Germline CDR1 reads MDHEN; CDR2 reads SYDVKM. The ends were cut back, 5 bases at V and 10 bases at J, with 15 bases in the middle. The length of the CDR3 is 13 residues. The CDR3: CASSPPNLGEQFF. The CDR3 nucleotides are TGTGCCAGCAGTCCGCCCAATTTGGGGGAGCAGTTCTTC.

This clone was counted a single time. This sequence joins TRBV6-6 and TRBJ2-5; TRBD2 matches at 12 bases. The CDR3 sequence is 15 residues long. Unmatched junction bases numbered 5, after V lost 5 bases and J lost 4 bases. The germline CDR1 and CDR2 sequences are MNHNY and SVGAGI (reference sequence). CDR3 nucleotide sequence: TGTGCCAGCAGTCGAGGGGGACTAGCGGGAGAGACCCAGTACTTC. It codes for CASSRGGLAGETQYF.

The chain recombines TRBV2 with TRBJ2-5; TRBD2 might be the D (5 bases). This CDR3 region has 12 residues. The germline gives CDR1 SNHLY, CDR2 FYNNEI. Trimming removed 8 bases at V and 4 bases at J, with 11 bases between. The CDR3 DNA sequence: TGTGCCAGCGTCAAAGCGGCAGAGACCCAGTACTTC. Its translation: CASVKAAETQYF.